The T cell receptor beta chain under discussion was sequenced for a study of beta chain features in type 1 diabetes. Overall study findings and caveats: Among patients with Type 1 diabetes, TCRB CDR3s were moderately but significantly shorter in every one of the four CD4+ subsets. Researchers reported that naive, central memory and Treg TCRB repertoires appeared more similar in patients than in healthy donors.

V lost 6 bases and J lost 4, with 20 bases in between. This CDR3 is 16 amino acids long. From germline, CDR1 is SGHAT and CDR2 FQNNGV. This clone was observed at least ten times. What it binds is unknown. TCRB transcripts that were expressed got sequenced, as all of the isolated RNA had been reverse transcribed. Here immunoSEQ multiplex PCR was the method, and the copy in TCRdb shows in-frame clones only, minus some. The repertoire consists of around 340,000 clones, with approximately 10% occurring once and the leading ten covering around 1%. Sequenced: central memory CD4+ T cells from blood. This rearrangement joins TRBV11-2 to TRBJ2-3; D may match TRBD1 or TRBD2 (6 bases each). The clonotype originates from a man aged 25 to 40 with type 1 diabetes. The chain's CDR3 is CASSPPVGGRADTQYF. The CDR3 DNA follows: TGTGCCAGCAGTCCTCCGGTGGGGGGCCGGGCAGATACGCAGTATTTT.